This T cell receptor (beta chain) came from a study of T cells expressing NK-cell markers. The study's findings and limits: Once again these clonotypes came out on top in the CD3+CD56-NKG2C+ fraction of a few donors.

TCRdb reprocessed the 5' RACE reads and reports one entry per CDR3 protein, with no DNA. The sample holds 300,000 to 500,000 distinct CDR3 sequences. Points on this clonotype: What it recognizes is unknown.

Germline CDR1 is SGHTA and CDR2 is FQGNSA. The length of the CDR3 is 16 residues. The clonotype comes from a woman aged 45 to 65 in good health. The J gene is TRBJ2-7, the V gene TRBV7-2; TCRdb calls TRBD1, which cannot be checked without DNA. The sequenced sample was blood T cells: a sorted CD56 or NKG2C T cell subset, CD4+ or CD8+ T cells, or bulk PBMC T cells (not recorded which). This CDR3 reads CASRPKQGAFSYEQYF.